The entry below describes one TCR beta chain. The CDR3 sequence is 14 residues long. Per germline, CDR1 SGHRS and CDR2 YFSETQ. Trimming took off 1 base at V and 1 base at J, with 7 bases between the two ends. This sample is drawn from a study of blood T cell repertoires in COVID-19. The wider study: The United States, Italy and Spain were the sources of the acute and convalescent COVID-19 samples. Sample material is recorded as cDNA or gDNA derived from T cells, B-cell-depleted T cells, or PBMCs.

In the original analysis: Researchers report that nucleated cell counts were estimated from reference gene primer amplification. TCRdb's table, derived via immunoSEQ multiplex PCR, lists solely in-frame clones and lacks some. V, J and clone size are those of that table, while D and trimming were read from the DNA. Altogether over 150,000 clones are present, roughly 89% being singletons, with the ten largest covering just under 0.9%. The chain combines TRBV5-1 with TRBJ2-3; maybe TRBD2 (6 bases). The clonotype was recovered from a woman between 18 and 29 years old who had recovered from COVID-19. Sample: peripheral blood. The CDR3 region is CASSLPSGTDTQYF. Here the CDR3 DNA reads TGCGCCAGCAGCTTGCCTAGCGGCACAGATACGCAGTATTTT.